These T cell receptor beta chains were read from a single sample in a study of blood T cells in healthy people across ages. TCRdb re-derived calls from the 5' RACE reads in MiXCR, one entry per CDR3 protein. Among around 870,000 distinct CDR3 sequences listed, under 30% were seen once. The sample was blood. The source of these receptors is a woman aged 80 or older in good health. CDR3s include the opening cysteine and the closing phenylalanine or tryptophan. Each record gives: V gene, J gene, clone size, D gene, CDR3 DNA, CDR3 protein. D genes are given only for firm matches. Clone size is stated in some rows and not others, as once, few, many or a class when expanded.

>TRBV12-3/TRBV12-4|TRBJ2-5|many|TRBD1
TGTGCCAGCAGTCCCTCAGGGGGCAGGGTAGTGAACCAGTACTTC
CASSPSGGRVVNQYF
>TRBV7-6|TRBJ2-2|few|-
TGTGCCAGCAGCTTAGGCCCCCTGGGCCCCGCGAACACCGGGGAGCTGTTTTTT
CASSLGPLGPANTGELFF
>TRBV4-3|TRBJ1-1|few|-
TGCGCCAGCAGCCAAGATTATAGCCCTGAAGCTTTCTTT
CASSQDYSPEAFF
>TRBV7-2|TRBJ2-1|many|-
TGTGCCAGCAGCCCCGTAGCGCATTCGGGTGGTGAGCAGTTCTTC
CASSPVAHSGGEQFF
>TRBV11-2|TRBJ2-2|-|-
TGTGCCAGCAGCGAATGGACAGTCCCCGGGGAGCTGTTTTTT
CASSEWTVPGELFF
>TRBV5-1|TRBJ2-5|-|TRBD2
TGCGCCAGCAGCAAAGCGGGGGCCACCCCAGGGCAGTACTTC
CASSKAGATPGQYF
>TRBV2|TRBJ2-3|-|-
TGTGCCAGCAGTGAACGGTCGCGTAGCACAGATACGCAGTATTTT
CASSERSRSTDTQYF
>TRBV20-1|TRBJ2-5|few|TRBD1
TGCAGTGCCCAAGACAGGGATCAAGAGACCCAGTACTTC
CSAQDRDQETQYF
>TRBV4-3|TRBJ2-1|-|TRBD2
TGCGCCAGCAGCCAAGCCCTTAGCGGGGGGTTGAATGAGCAGTTCTTC
CASSQALSGGLNEQFF
>TRBV7-9|TRBJ2-4|-|-
TGTGCCAGCGCGAGTCTAGCCAAAAACATTCAGTACTTC
CASASLAKNIQYF
>TRBV10-3|TRBJ2-4|many|TRBD1
TGTGCCATCAGTGAAGGAGGGCAGGGGGCTAGCATTCAGTACTTC
CAISEGGQGASIQYF
>TRBV20-1|TRBJ2-5|many|-
TGCAGTGCTACCGACAGCCGGGGGACCCAGTACTTC
CSATDSRGTQYF
>TRBV20-1|TRBJ1-3|-|TRBD1
TGCAGTGCACGGGACAGTTCGTCCGGAAACACCGTATATTTT
CSARDSSSGNTVYF
>TRBV6-2/TRBV6-3|TRBJ2-5|many|TRBD1
TGTGCCAGCAGCCCAAACAGGGGGCAAGAGACCCAGTACTTC
CASSPNRGQETQYF
>TRBV20-1|TRBJ2-5|-|-
TGCAGGGCTAGGCCCCCCCGGGAGACCCAGTACTTC
CRARPPRETQYF
>TRBV4-3|TRBJ2-5|many|-
TGCGCCAGCAGCCAAGATTTAAAGAGGGATCTTCAAGAGACCCAGTACTTC
CASSQDLKRDLQETQYF
>TRBV27|TRBJ2-2|-|-
TGTGCCAGCAGTTTAAGGCCGAGGCAGCTGAGAACTAACACCGGGGAGCTGTTTTTT
CASSLRPRQLRTNTGELFF
>TRBV6-1|TRBJ2-1|-|TRBD2
TGTGCCAGTCAACTAGCGGGGGACACCCCTACTTACAATGAGCAGTTCTTC
CASQLAGDTPTYNEQFF